This T cell receptor (beta chain) was captured by sequencing in a study of T cells in Graves' hyperthyroidism and ophthalmopathy. Across the study: Specimen type is peripheral blood, collected at initial diagnosis prior to any treatment.

Amplification of TCR beta CDR3 regions was performed using RNA transcripts as template. In the first-round RT-PCR of the TCR CDR3, the HTBI primer set was used. TCRdb independently ran MiXCR on the multiplex PCR reads; one entry per CDR3 protein. The table records approximately 430,000 distinct CDR3 sequences, about 15% of them present only once. Diagnoses were made from clinical symptoms, serum measures (thyroxine and TRAb), thyroid ultrasound and orbital computed tomography. The authors obtained PBMCs from over 7.5 ml of fresh peripheral blood. Trimming stripped 6 bases from V and 2 bases from J, with 20 bases between. From germline, CDR1 is DFQATT and CDR2 SNEGSKA (reference sequence). The CDR3 spans 16 residues. The table lists this clonotype with many counts.

The V gene is TRBV20-1, the J gene TRBJ2-1, with a weak D call TRBD2 (6 bases). Material: blood. The TCR comes from a man in his late teens or twenties with Graves' ophthalmopathy. The CDR3 DNA follows: TGCAGTGCCTCCGGCGTCAGCGGGCAGGCCTACAATGAGCAGTTCTTC. As protein: CSASGVSGQAYNEQFF.